The 22 T cell receptor beta chains below all came from one sample that was sequenced in a study of regulatory T cells in long-lasting Graves disease. Noted time point: persistent/refractory GD, antithyroid drugs over 5 years with positive TRAb. Isolated PBMC RNA provided the starting material for the TCR library. CDR3 regions were amplified by Arm-PCR using iRepertoire HTBI primers to build TCR beta libraries. TCRdb reanalysed the multiplex PCR reads using MiXCR and keeps one entry per CDR3 protein. The sample yields about 420,000 distinct CDR3 sequences, about a quarter seen once. The source material was peripheral blood mononuclear cells (PBMCs), sampled when the disease was refractory, from a patient treated with antithyroid drugs. The receptors shown here come from a female donor with Graves disease.

This clonotype was observed at least ten times. This chain joins TRBV27 and TRBJ1-1, with D tentatively TRBD1 (6 bases). Germline CDR1 MNHEY, CDR2 SMNVEV (reference sequence). The V end was cut by 5 bases, the J end by 3 bases, with 16 bases between. CDR3 length: 15 amino acids. CDR3 nucleotide sequence: TGTGCCAGCAGTCCCCAACAGGGTTGGCACACTGAAGCTTTCTTT. Translated, it gives CASSPQQGWHTEAFF.

The rearrangement joins TRBV19 to TRBJ2-2; D gene unclear. Trimming shortened V by 2 bases and J by 0 bases, and 10 bases separated the two germline ends. The CDR3 covers 16 residues. From germline, CDR1 is LNHDA and CDR2 SQIVND (reference sequence). The CDR3 loop reads CASSILPSSNTGELFF. In DNA, the CDR3 is TGTGCCAGTAGTATATTACCTTCCTCGAACACCGGGGAGCTGTTTTTT. The full variable domain, in which reference TRBV19 and TRBJ2-2 provide the parts outside the CDR3, is DGGITQSPKYLFRKEGQNVTLSCEQNLNHDAMYWYRQDPGQGLRLIYYSQIVNDFQKGDIAEGYSVSREKKESFPLTVTSAQKNPTAFYLCASSILPSSNTGELFFGEGSRLTVL.

A note on this clonotype: At one of its ends the junction is not consistent with the germline gene, which may arise from a read error. The rearrangement links TRBV10-3 to TRBJ2-2; TRBD2 might be the D (5 bases). Germline values: CDR1 ENHRY, CDR2 SYGVKD. The CDR3 runs 15 residues. DNA for the CDR3: TGTGCCATCAGTGAATTAAAGGGAATGACCGGGGAGCTGGTTTTT. Translating it yields CAISELKGMTGELVF.

This clonotype was counted only a few times. The rearrangement uses TRBV6-2 or TRBV6-3 and TRBJ2-6, with 10 bases fitting TRBD1. This CDR3 region has 18 residues. Germline assignment: CDR1 MNHEY and CDR2 SVGEGT. The junction had 11 bases not matched to a gene; V was cut back by 6 bases and J by 3 bases. CDR3 loop: CASSFDRGLGFGANVLTF. Here the CDR3 DNA reads TGTGCCAGCAGCTTCGACAGGGGGCTAGGTTTTGGGGCCAACGTCCTGACTTTC.

This clonotype was seen a few times. This sequence joins TRBV6-1 and TRBJ1-2; no clear D. The CDR3 length is 15 residues. With 6 bases removed from V and 1 base from J, the gap between germline ends came to 15 bases. From germline, CDR1 is MNHNS and CDR2 SASEGT. CDR3 sequence: CASRTGPPSNYGYTF. The DNA for the CDR3 is TGTGCCAGCAGAACTGGGCCGCCCAGTAACTATGGCTACACCTTC.

This clonotype showed up just a few times. The rearrangement links TRBV20-1 to TRBJ2-1, with D maybe TRBD2 (5 bases). CDR3 size: 13 residues. Trimming shortened V by 6 bases and J by 4 bases, and 13 bases separated the two germline ends. Per germline, CDR1 DFQATT and CDR2 SNEGSKA (reference sequence). CDR3 loop: CSAGGRPYNEQFF. The CDR3 region has the DNA TGCAGTGCCGGCGGGCGCCCTTACAATGAGCAGTTCTTC.

The chain joins TRBV10-3 to TRBJ2-5; TRBD2 aligns across 7 bases. The CDR3 is made up of 13 amino acids. In germline, CDR1 is ENHRY, CDR2 SYGVKD. V was clipped by 5 bases and J by 5 bases; unmatched bases: 5. The CDR3 bases are TGTGCCATCAGTAGAAATAGCGGGGAGACCCAGTACTTC. This gives the protein CAISRNSGETQYF.

This clonotype appeared many times. The chain couples TRBV6-1 to TRBJ1-5, with 10 bases matching TRBD1. The CDR3 runs to 13 residues. CDR1 MNHNS and CDR2 SASEGT come from the germline V gene. The V segment lost 6 bases and the J segment 5 bases; nucleotides outside the gene matches: 1. In DNA, the CDR3 is TGTGCCAGCAGGGACAGGGGGGATCAGCCCCAGCATTTT. Protein: CASRDRGDQPQHF.

This clonotype was seen many times. The chain has TRBV28 and TRBJ1-2, with D possibly TRBD1 on 6 matching bases. The germline V and J ends were trimmed by 3 bases and 4 bases, with 12 bases remaining between them. This CDR3 has 14 residues. The germline V gene has CDR1 MDHEN and CDR2 SYDVKM. The CDR3 sequence is CASSFGGLVYGYTF. In DNA form, the CDR3 reads TGTGCCAGCAGTTTCGGGGGGCTCGTCTATGGCTACACCTTC.

The table lists this clonotype with a few counts. This sequence joins TRBV20-1 and TRBJ1-6; 8 nucleotides match TRBD1. Germline assignment: CDR1 DFQATT and CDR2 SNEGSKA (reference sequence). With 3 bases clipped from V and 4 bases from J, the junction kept 11 bases outside the gene matches. The CDR3 spans 17 residues. The DNA for the CDR3 is TGCAGTGCTAGGGCTAAGACAGGGGCGCCGTATAATTCACCCCTCCACTTT. Translating gives CSARAKTGAPYNSPLHF.

About this clonotype itself: Given a much more abundant clone one base away, this may be a read error. The chain uses TRBV2 and TRBJ2-2, with D possibly being TRBD1 (6 bases). The germline CDR1 and CDR2 sequences are SNHLY and FYNNEI. Trimming removed 2 bases from V and 6 bases from J, with 13 bases in between. CDR3 size: 15 residues. CDR3 DNA: TGTGCCAGCAGTGAATCTTCAGGGGATCCCGGGGAGCTGTTTTTT. Translated: CASSESSGDPGELFF. Looking up the rest from reference TRBV2 and TRBJ2-2 gives the full variable domain: EPEVTQTPSHQVTQMGQEVILRCVPISNHLYFYWYRQILGQKVEFLVSFYNNEISEKSEIFDDQFSVERPDGSNFTLKIRSTKLEDSAMYFCASSESSGDPGELFFGEGSRLTVL.

This clonotype was observed at least ten times. This chain connects TRBV28 to TRBJ2-7, with 10 bases identical to TRBD1. J was trimmed by 6 bases and V by 5 bases; bases with no gene match: 7. The CDR3 loop spans 14 amino acids. CDR1 is MDHEN and CDR2 is SYDVKM in the germline V gene. The CDR3 DNA sequence: TGTGCCAGCAGTCCCGGGACAGGGGCGGGCGAGCAGTACTTC. It translates to CASSPGTGAGEQYF.

This clonotype was observed many times. The chain employs TRBV28 and TRBJ2-2; TRBD1 agrees at 8 bases. J gave up 2 bases and V 5 bases, and 4 bases lay outside the gene matches. The CDR3 covers 15 residues. The germline gives CDR1 MDHEN, CDR2 SYDVKM. The CDR3 is CASSPGTGNTGELFF. Here the CDR3 DNA reads TGTGCCAGCAGTCCCGGGACAGGAAACACCGGGGAGCTGTTTTTT.

This clonotype was seen repeatedly, ten times or more. The V and J genes are TRBV6-1 and TRBJ1-2; possibly TRBD1 for D (5 bases). Germline assignment: CDR1 MNHNS and CDR2 SASEGT. Between the trimmed V and J ends, which lost 6 bases and 2 bases, there was a span of 10 bases. This CDR3 contains 13 residues. CDR3 coding DNA: TGTGCCAGCAGCTGGGACCAAAACTATGGCTACACCTTC. It translates to CASSWDQNYGYTF.

This clonotype has only a few counts. One end of the junction fails to match germline, which may point to a read error. The CDR3 coding sequence is TGTGCTAGCAGCCCGACCGGAGAGCAGTACTTC. It encodes CASSPTGEQYF. The chain has TRBV7-7 and TRBJ2-7; D ambiguous. Per the germline V gene, CDR1 is SSHAT and CDR2 is FNYEAQ (reference sequence). The CDR3 spans 11 residues.

A note on this clonotype: This is likely an artifact of a read error, given a far larger clone one base away. The chain uses TRBV7-2 and TRBJ2-5; TRBD2 aligns across 14 bases. CDR1 SGHTA and CDR2 FQGNSA come from the germline V gene. The CDR3 has 14 residues. The CDR3 region is CASSGTSGRESQYF. CDR3 sequence (DNA): TGTGCCAGCAGTGGGACTAGCGGGAGAGAGTCCCAGTACTTC.

The CDR3 region is CAIRDRLSYNEQFF. The CDR3 DNA reads TGTGCCATTCGGGACAGGCTCTCCTACAATGAGCAGTTCTTC. The genes are TRBV10-3 and TRBJ2-1; 8 bases are shared with TRBD1. The CDR3 is made up of 14 amino acids. Germline V gene sequence: CDR1 ENHRY, CDR2 SYGVKD. Trimming at V came to 9 bases and at J to 0 bases, leaving 4 bases not matched to a gene.

The rearrangement uses TRBV20-1 and TRBJ2-7; the match to TRBD1 covers 8 bases. This CDR3 has 14 residues. V was clipped by 5 bases and J by 4 bases; unmatched bases: 10. Germline-derived CDR1 and CDR2 are DFQATT and SNEGSKA (reference sequence). This CDR3 is CSAAPGDRGYEQYF. In nucleotides, the CDR3 is TGCAGTGCTGCCCCCGGAGACAGGGGATACGAGCAGTACTTC.

The J gene is TRBJ1-1, the V gene TRBV6-2 or TRBV6-3; D gene ambiguous. Germline CDR1 is MNHEY and CDR2 is SVGEGT. Trimming took off 6 bases at V and 3 bases at J, with 11 bases between the two ends. This CDR3 contains 13 residues. CDR3 sequence (DNA): TGTGCCAGCAGACCGGTTTCGGACACTGAAGCTTTCTTT. Its protein is CASRPVSDTEAFF.

This clonotype was counted many times. The chain recombines TRBV18 with TRBJ2-2; the D is unclear. Trimming removed 3 bases at V and 8 bases at J, with 7 bases between. The CDR3 runs 12 residues. Germline CDR1 is KGHSH and CDR2 is LQKENI. CDR3 residues: CASSPAGGELFF. In DNA, the CDR3 is TGTGCCAGCTCACCGGCTGGAGGGGAGCTGTTTTTT.

This clonotype was seen a handful of times. J is TRBJ1-3 and V is TRBV6-1; 8 nucleotides align to TRBD1. The CDR3 totals 15 residues. V shed 7 bases, J shed 2 bases, and the junction held 7 bases outside the gene matches. Germline V CDR1 and CDR2: MNHNS, SASEGT. The CDR3 loop reads CASKLDRVPGNTIYF. The CDR3 DNA reads as TGTGCCAGCAAATTGGACAGGGTACCTGGAAACACCATATATTTT.

This clonotype was seen at least ten times. The chain carries TRBV6-1 and TRBJ2-4, with 8 nucleotides matching TRBD1. Germline CDR1 MNHNS, CDR2 SASEGT. V dropped 6 bases and J dropped 2; count of bases not matched to a gene: 21. This CDR3 is built from 20 residues. CDR3 DNA sequence: TGTGCCAGCAGGCAGCCTTTCCTTTCGTGGACAGGGTCGTCCAAAAACATTCAGTACTTC. As protein: CASRQPFLSWTGSSKNIQYF.